Listed below are T cell receptor beta chains from one sample, sequenced in a study of blood T cell repertoires in COVID-19. The method was immunoSEQ multiplex PCR; TCRdb's version includes in-frame clones alone and lacks a portion of them. This sample has more than 150,000 clones; 86% occur once, and the top ten carry approximately 8%. The sequencing sample was made of peripheral blood. The receptors derive from a man aged 60-69 years with acute or convalescent COVID-19. Both conserved end residues are trimmed from each CDR3. For some rows the clone size is stated as once, few or many, or as a class when expanded; others skip it.

v_call	clone_size	j_call	cdr3_aa
TRBV29-1	NA	TRBJ2-2	SVWTATGELF
TRBV11-2	NA	TRBJ1-2	ASSLVQGGSYGYT
TRBV30	few	TRBJ1-1	ALEWEQGTEAF
TRBV27	NA	TRBJ2-3	ASRELDSSGVYTQY
TRBV18	NA	TRBJ1-5	ASSQGVENQPQH
TRBV4-1	few	TRBJ1-4	ASSLQAPTNEKLF
TRBV7-9	few	TRBJ1-1	ASSPRGTVNTEAF
TRBV5-6	NA	TRBJ2-5	ASSSTGGGETQY
TRBV19	NA	TRBJ2-2	ASSPPGVGELF
TRBV5-4	NA	TRBJ1-2	ASSPRDRGYGYT
TRBV3-1/TRBV3-2	NA	TRBJ2-5	ASSQRTGGETQY
TRBV28	NA	TRBJ2-3	ASSLGQSTDTQY
TRBV7-8	once	TRBJ2-3	ASSLFGITDTQY
TRBV5-4	NA	TRBJ2-7	ASSDRAGGYEQY
TRBV27	NA	TRBJ1-5	ASSQGWGLTGGSGNQPQH
TRBV5-4	NA	TRBJ2-7	ASSFRDTEQH
TRBV10-1	NA	TRBJ1-1	ASRQGLDTEAF
TRBV7-9	once	TRBJ2-5	ASGLAGGLRETQY
TRBV24-1	NA	TRBJ1-2	ATSDYRGISGYT
TRBV7-3	NA	TRBJ2-3	ASSQRGAGVGDTQY
TRBV19	NA	TRBJ2-3	ASSPRRGAGGASDTQY
TRBV29-1	NA	TRBJ2-7	SVDSGTGDVYEQY
TRBV4-1	NA	TRBJ1-6	ASSHGTLRPNSPLH
TRBV9	NA	TRBJ1-6	ASSVEGMYNSPLH
TRBV10-1	NA	TRBJ2-3	ASSESKTALGRFRTQY
TRBV27	NA	TRBJ1-6	ASSKPLSPLH
TRBV6-5	NA	TRBJ2-3	ASSYLPGQGTDTQY
TRBV14	NA	TRBJ1-1	ASSPTLAGTEAF
TRBV28	once	TRBJ2-7	ASSLWAGGWYEQY
TRBV2	NA	TRBJ2-5	ASLRDSGGRGTQY
TRBV18	NA	TRBJ1-5	ASSGGVEGSNQPQH
TRBV5-8	once	TRBJ1-3	ASSVGQGRHSGNTIY
TRBV7-9	once	TRBJ1-4	ASSGTPNEKLF
TRBV19	NA	TRBJ2-6	ASSIRQTASGANVLT
TRBV7-3	NA	TRBJ2-7	ASPKSGTSASYEQY
TRBV19	once	TRBJ1-1	ASSLRDRPEAF
TRBV19	NA	TRBJ1-5	ASSTDRGNQPQH
TRBV5-1	NA	TRBJ2-3	ASSLVTDSDTQY
TRBV4-1	few	TRBJ1-4	ASSQEWARGEKLF
TRBV30	NA	TRBJ2-7	AWGKPGGSYEQY